This entry describes one T cell receptor (beta chain). What it recognizes is unknown. This sample is drawn from a study of T cell responses to AZD1222 COVID-19 vaccine. Looking at the study overall: The analysis combined second doses at about 4 or about 12 weeks. Notes on the study in general: The study found Spike-specific TCR breadth and depth rose after two AZD1222 doses. Females outnumbered males among donors, who were mostly white British; clonal diversity was possibly underestimated. Of the AZD1222 recipients, only six were seropositive at baseline.

Assay: immunoSEQ multiplex PCR; the TCRdb copy retains only in-frame clones and omits some. This sample has tens of thousands of clones, with approximately 91% found just once. The CDR3 runs 14 residues. V was pared by 5 bases and J by 7 bases, with 6 bases of the junction left unmatched. Germline CDR1 LNHDA, CDR2 SQIVND (reference sequence). This sequence joins TRBV19 and TRBJ1-5; 9 bases are a match to TRBD1. The source material was peripheral blood, sampled on day 0 of AZD1222 vaccination. This clonotype originated in an adult in good health. The CDR3 nucleotides read TGTGCCAGTAGTTGGACAGGGGAGAAGCAGCCCCAGCATTTT. Translation gives CASSWTGEKQPQHF.